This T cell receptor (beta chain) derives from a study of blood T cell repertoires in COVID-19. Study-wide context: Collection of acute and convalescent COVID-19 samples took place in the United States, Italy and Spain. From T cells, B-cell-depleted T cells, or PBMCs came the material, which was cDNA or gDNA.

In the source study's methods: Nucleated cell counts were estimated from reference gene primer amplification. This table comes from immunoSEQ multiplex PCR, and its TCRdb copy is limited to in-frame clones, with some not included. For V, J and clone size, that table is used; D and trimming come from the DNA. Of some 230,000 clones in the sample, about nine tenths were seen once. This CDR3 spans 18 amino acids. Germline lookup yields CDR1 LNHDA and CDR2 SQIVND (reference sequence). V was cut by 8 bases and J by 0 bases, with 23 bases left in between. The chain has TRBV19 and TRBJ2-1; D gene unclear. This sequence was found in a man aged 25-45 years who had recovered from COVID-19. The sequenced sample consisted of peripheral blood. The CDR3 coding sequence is TGTGCCAGTGCCCCCCGTCTTTTTGCCGCTAGCTCCTACAATGAGCAGTTCTTC. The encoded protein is CASAPRLFAASSYNEQFF.